This T cell receptor beta chain was recorded in a study of cytomegalovirus exposure and HLA in healthy donors. Background on the study: The early release's HLA-typed donors yielded some 85 million unique TCRs.

Use of 60 Vbeta and 13 Jbeta primers characterized the PCR. Original data processing: A follow-up analysis tallied about 80 million unique TCR beta chains, roughly 11 million shared. Profiling relied on immunoSEQ multiplex PCR, and the TCRdb table lists in-frame clones only, not all of them. The V and J calls and the clone size are those of that table, but D and trimming were determined from the DNA. The table shows 130,000 to 150,000 clones, with about 80% occurring only once. Each donor was healthy, and each was a bone marrow donor. The CDR3 contains 15 residues. V shed 2 bases, J shed 4 bases, and the junction held 4 bases outside the gene matches. From germline, CDR1 is SEHNR and CDR2 FQNEAQ (reference sequence).

This chain links TRBV7-9 with TRBJ2-1, with 8 bases that match TRBD1. The sequencing sample was made of PBMCs. The source is a young man in good health and CMV-seronegative. The CDR3 sequence is CASSLSGQGYNEQFF. As DNA, the CDR3 is TGTGCCAGCAGCTTATCAGGACAGGGTTACAATGAGCAGTTCTTC. The complete variable domain, with remaining parts taken from reference TRBV7-9 and TRBJ2-1, reads DTGVSQNPRHKITKRGQNVTFRCDPISEHNRLYWYRQTLGQGPEFLTYFQNEAQLEKSRLLSDRFSAERPKGSFSTLEIQRTEQGDSAMYLCASSLSGQGYNEQFFGPGTRLTVL.